This T cell receptor (beta chain) appears in the sequencing data of a study of T cells expressing NK-cell markers. The CDR3 covers 15 residues. Germline V lookup: CDR1 DFQATT, CDR2 SNEGSKA (reference sequence). General study findings and limits: Specificity for HCMV among expanded NKG2C+ T cell clones was not established. In a group of roughly 6 donors, dominant NKG2C+ clonotypes represented 1.0-7.0% of CD8+ T cells.

TCRdb reanalyzed the 5' RACE reads and collapses them to one entry per CDR3 protein, without DNA. The clone table shows a few hundred thousand distinct CDR3 sequences, with the ten largest holding roughly 5.5%. Worth noting for this clonotype: Antigen: not known.

The chain is built from TRBV20-1 and TRBJ1-3; TCRdb outputs TRBD1, but without DNA this stays unchecked. Material for sequencing was blood T cells: a sorted CD56 or NKG2C T cell subset, CD4+ or CD8+ T cells, or bulk PBMC T cells (not recorded which). This clonotype was sampled from a man aged 18 to 69 in good health. The CDR3 here is CSASGGTGAGNTIYF.